A single sample gave rise to the 30 T cell receptor beta chains below, sequenced in a study of blood T cell repertoires in COVID-19. Profiled with immunoSEQ multiplex PCR; TCRdb holds only in-frame clones, not every one. The sample has about 200,000 clones; 80% to 90% are singletons. The specimen was peripheral blood. The receptors derive from a woman in her 70s with active or convalescent COVID-19.

This clone was counted once. This sequence joins TRBV18 and TRBJ2-1; 8 positions agree with TRBD2. Per the germline V gene, CDR1 is KGHSH and CDR2 is LQKENI. The CDR3 extends over 16 amino acids. Trimming took 4 bases from V and 0 from J; bases not matched to a gene: 5. The CDR3 coding sequence is TGTGCCAGCTCACGGCCCAGCGGGAGCTCCTACAATGAGCAGTTCTTC. Protein sequence: CASSRPSGSSYNEQFF. Full variable domain (outside the CDR3, taken from reference TRBV18 and TRBJ2-1): NAGVMQNPRHLVRRRGQEARLRCSPMKGHSHVYWYRQLPEEGLKFMVYLQKENIIDESGMPKERFSAEFPKEGPSILRIQQVVRGDSAAYFCASSRPSGSSYNEQFFGPGTRLTVL.

The rearrangement uses TRBV5-1 and TRBJ2-2; D may be TRBD2 (6 bases). This CDR3 has 15 amino acids. V was clipped by 4 bases and J by 2 bases, with 12 bases between them. Per the germline V gene, CDR1 is SGHRS and CDR2 is YFSETQ. CDR3 bases: TGCGCCAGCAGCCTGGCTAGCGCAAACACCGGGGAGCTGTTTTTT. This sequence encodes CASSLASANTGELFF.

The V call is TRBV7-9, the J call TRBJ2-7; 7 bases match TRBD1. Germline lookup yields CDR1 SEHNR and CDR2 FQNEAQ (reference sequence). The CDR3 covers 14 residues. J was trimmed by 3 bases and V by 0 bases; bases with no gene match: 2. The CDR3 DNA reads as TGTGCCAGCAGCTTAGCCGCAGGGGGCTACGAGCAGTACTTC. As protein: CASSLAAGGYEQYF.

The chain joins TRBV5-5 to TRBJ2-2, with 15 bases identical to TRBD2. Unmatched junction bases numbered 5, after V lost 4 bases and J lost 4 bases. Germline CDR1 SGHKS, CDR2 YYEKEE (reference sequence). This CDR3 has 17 amino acids. DNA of the CDR3: TGTGCCAGCAGCACCGGACTAGCGGGAGGGCCCACCGGGGAGCTGTTTTTT. This codes for CASSTGLAGGPTGELFF.

The CDR3 DNA reads as TGTGCCAGCAGACCCGCAATCTCACAGGGTTTGAGGAGTCAGCCCCAGCATTTT. As protein: CASRPAISQGLRSQPQHF. This sequence joins TRBV28 and TRBJ1-5, with TRBD1 as a possible D gene (6 bases). The germline V gene has CDR1 MDHEN and CDR2 SYDVKM. The CDR3 sequence is 18 residues long. Trimming took off 6 bases at V and 6 bases at J, with 27 bases between the two ends. Using reference TRBV28 and TRBJ1-5 for the parts outside the CDR3, the full variable domain is DVKVTQSSRYLVKRTGEKVFLECVQDMDHENMFWYRQDPGLGLRLIYFSYDVKMKEKGDIPEGYSVSREKKERFSLILESASTNQTSMYLCASRPAISQGLRSQPQHFGDGTRLSIL.

The chain links TRBV19 to TRBJ2-7, with TRBD1 identical over 7 bases. The CDR3 is 15 residues long. V was pared by 3 bases and J by 0 bases, with 5 bases of the junction left unmatched. In germline, CDR1 is LNHDA, CDR2 SQIVND (reference sequence). CDR3 region: CASSIGTESSYEQYF. The CDR3 DNA reads TGTGCCAGTAGTATCGGGACAGAGAGCTCCTACGAGCAGTACTTC. Full variable domain (outside the CDR3, taken from reference TRBV19 and TRBJ2-7): DGGITQSPKYLFRKEGQNVTLSCEQNLNHDAMYWYRQDPGQGLRLIYYSQIVNDFQKGDIAEGYSVSREKKESFPLTVTSAQKNPTAFYLCASSIGTESSYEQYFGPGTRLTVT.

V gene TRBV9 combines with J gene TRBJ2-2; possible D gene TRBD2, 5 bases. The V and J ends lost 7 bases and 0 bases respectively, with 16 bases between them. The germline gives CDR1 SGDLS, CDR2 YYNGEE. This CDR3 spans 16 amino acids. CDR3 DNA sequence: TGTGCCAGCGGACTCGGTGCAACAGCGAACACCGGGGAGCTGTTTTTT. Translated, it gives CASGLGATANTGELFF.

The chain employs TRBV27 and TRBJ1-5, with 7 bases identical to TRBD1. The length of the CDR3 is 14 residues. Germline CDR1 is MNHEY and CDR2 is SMNVEV (reference sequence). V dropped 2 bases and J dropped 7; count of bases not matched to a gene: 5. In nucleotides, the CDR3 is TGTGCCAGCAGTTTAGTCGGCAGGGGGCAGCCCCAGCATTTT. Protein: CASSLVGRGQPQHF.

The V gene is TRBV6-6, the J gene TRBJ1-5; 7 bases align to TRBD1. The V segment lost 5 bases and the J segment 0 bases; nucleotides outside the gene matches: 10. Germline V lookup: CDR1 MNHNY, CDR2 SVGAGI (reference sequence). The CDR3 has 17 amino acids. The DNA of the CDR3 is TGTGCCAGCAGTCCCCGGACCGGGACAGATAGCAATCAGCCCCAGCATTTT. Its translation: CASSPRTGTDSNQPQHF.

The J gene is TRBJ1-5, the V gene TRBV4-1; possibly TRBD1 for D (6 bases). The V end was cut by 4 bases, the J end by 7 bases, with 17 bases between. The CDR3 length is 15 residues. The germline V gene encodes CDR1 MGHRA and CDR2 YSYEKL. The CDR3 sequence is CASSPGTILIQPQHF. CDR3 coding DNA: TGCGCCAGCAGCCCCGGGACAATCTTAATCCAGCCCCAGCATTTT.

Only a few counts were recorded for this clone. The chain employs TRBV6-6 and TRBJ2-7; 7 nucleotides align to TRBD1. This CDR3 has 14 amino acids. The ends lost 3 bases at V and 0 bases at J; junction bases unmatched: 2. The germline V gene encodes CDR1 MNHNY and CDR2 SVGAGI (reference sequence). As DNA, the CDR3 is TGTGCCAGCAGTTATGGACAGGCCTCCTACGAGCAGTACTTC. Translated, it gives CASSYGQASYEQYF.

This chain joins TRBV11-2 and TRBJ1-6, with TRBD1 matching 7 bases. The V segment lost 5 bases and the J segment 6 bases; nucleotides outside the gene matches: 10. Germline CDR1 and CDR2: SGHAT and FQNNGV. The CDR3 is made up of 16 amino acids. As DNA, the CDR3 is TGTGCCAGCAGCGTCAGGGGGAAGTCGGGTAATTCACCCCTCCACTTT. Amino acids: CASSVRGKSGNSPLHF. The full variable domain, with the rest looked up from reference TRBV11-2 and TRBJ1-6, is EAGVAQSPRYKIIEKRQSVAFWCNPISGHATLYWYQQILGQGPKLLIQFQNNGVVDDSQLPKDRFSAERLKGVDSTLKIQPAKLEDSAVYLCASSVRGKSGNSPLHFGNGTRLTVT.

The chain has TRBV3-1 (or the pseudogene TRBV3-2) and TRBJ2-2, with D maybe TRBD2 (6 bases). The CDR3 has 15 amino acids. V lost 4 bases, J lost 4 bases, and 13 bases lay in between. The germline V gene has CDR1 LGHDT and CDR2 YNNKEL (reference sequence). The CDR3 DNA reads TGTGCCAGCAGCCTGTGGACTACAACCACCGGGGAGCTGTTTTTT. Its translation: CASSLWTTTTGELFF.

The chain carries TRBV10-2 and TRBJ2-1; possible D gene TRBD2, 9 bases. V shed 7 bases and J shed 5 bases, with 27 bases lying between them. CDR3 length: 18 amino acids. The germline V gene encodes CDR1 WSHSY and CDR2 SAAADI. Here the CDR3 DNA reads TGCGCCAGCACAGACAGGGGTCGAGGCGGGAGGGCGGACAATGAGCAGTTCTTC. Its protein is CASTDRGRGGRADNEQFF.

The V gene is TRBV19, the J gene TRBJ2-1; 7 bases map to TRBD1. V trimming: 6 bases; J trimming: 4 bases; junction bases outside the gene matches: 18. In germline, CDR1 is LNHDA, CDR2 SQIVND (reference sequence). The CDR3 sequence is 18 residues long. DNA of the CDR3: TGTGCCAGTAGCATATCGAGGACAGGATCAAGCTCTTACAATGAGCAGTTCTTC. This encodes CASSISRTGSSSYNEQFF. Filled out from reference TRBV19 and TRBJ2-1, the complete variable domain reads DGGITQSPKYLFRKEGQNVTLSCEQNLNHDAMYWYRQDPGQGLRLIYYSQIVNDFQKGDIAEGYSVSREKKESFPLTVTSAQKNPTAFYLCASSISRTGSSSYNEQFFGPGTRLTVL.

The chain carries TRBV18 and TRBJ2-7; 9 bases agree with TRBD2. The V and J ends lost 3 bases and 7 bases, in that order; junction bases with no gene match: 22. The V gene's germline CDR1 is KGHSH and CDR2 LQKENI. This CDR3 contains 19 residues. This chain's CDR3 is CASSPVLGREGTAPGEQYF. CDR3 bases: TGTGCCAGCTCACCGGTTCTGGGGCGGGAGGGAACCGCCCCGGGGGAGCAGTACTTC.

This chain links TRBV25-1 with TRBJ2-7; 8 bases agree with TRBD2. Trimming cost V 2 bases and J 2 bases; bases outside gene matches: 11. The length of the CDR3 is 17 residues. The germline gives CDR1 MGHDK, CDR2 SYGVNS. The CDR3 is CASSETQTSGTTYEQYF. As DNA, the CDR3 is TGTGCCAGCAGTGAAACCCAAACTAGCGGAACCACCTACGAGCAGTACTTC.

The chain is built from TRBV27 and TRBJ2-3; D perhaps matches TRBD1 (6 bases). This CDR3 is built from 12 residues. Germline CDR1 and CDR2: MNHEY and SMNVEV (reference sequence). V dropped 6 bases and J dropped 4 bases, with 8 bases sitting between them. The CDR3 is CASSPGADTQYF. The CDR3 DNA reads as TGTGCCAGCAGCCCAGGGGCAGATACGCAGTATTTT.

The chain employs TRBV5-4 and TRBJ1-1; D gene uncertain. Deletions cut 5 bases from V and 8 bases from J, with 10 bases between. CDR1 and CDR2 (germline): SGHNT, YYREEE (reference sequence). The CDR3 has 11 residues. DNA of the CDR3: TGTGCCAGCAGACTGAACTCGGAAGCTTTCTTT. This sequence encodes CASRLNSEAFF.

The V gene is TRBV29-1, the J gene TRBJ1-3; no clear D. There are 11 residues in the CDR3. V was shortened by 3 bases and J by 4 bases, with 4 bases between the two germline ends. The germline V gene encodes CDR1 SQVTM and CDR2 ANQGSEA. DNA for the CDR3: TGCAGCGTTGACAGGGGAAACACCATATATTTT. This translates into CSVDRGNTIYF.

The rearrangement joins TRBV7-2 to TRBJ1-6; D may be TRBD1 (5 bases). The V and J ends lost 2 bases and 9 bases respectively, with 20 bases between them. This CDR3 spans 17 amino acids. The germline V gene has CDR1 SGHTA and CDR2 FQGNSA. The CDR3 DNA is TGTGCCAGCAGCTTATACCCCATGGGGGACTTTGGTTCACCCCTCCACTTT. Its protein product is CASSLYPMGDFGSPLHF. The whole variable domain, filled in from reference TRBV7-2 and TRBJ1-6, reads GAGVSQSPSNKVTEKGKDVELRCDPISGHTALYWYRQSLGQGLEFLIYFQGNSAPDKSGLPSDRFSAERTGGSVSTLTIQRTQQEDSAVYLCASSLYPMGDFGSPLHFGNGTRLTVT.

A single count supports this clone. This sequence joins TRBV28 and TRBJ1-1, with a weak D call TRBD1 (6 bases). V was pared by 5 bases and J by 4 bases, with 17 bases between. The CDR3 runs 15 residues. Germline V lookup: CDR1 MDHEN, CDR2 SYDVKM. DNA of the CDR3: TGTGCCAGCAGTGCTGCGTCGGGGACATCCACTGAAGCTTTCTTT. Its translation: CASSAASGTSTEAFF.

The V call is TRBV5-1, the J call TRBJ2-1, with TRBD1 identical over 8 bases. CDR3 length equals 16 residues. Germline lookup yields CDR1 SGHRS and CDR2 YFSETQ. Unmatched junction bases numbered 6, after V lost 2 bases and J lost 2 bases. The DNA of the CDR3 is TGCGCCAGCAGCTTAGCTCCAGGGGGCACCTACAATGAGCAGTTCTTC. Translation: CASSLAPGGTYNEQFF.

The CDR3: CASSELADRGYSNQPQHF. The CDR3 bases are TGTGCCAGCAGTGAATTAGCCGACAGGGGTTATAGCAATCAGCCCCAGCATTTT. The V and J genes are TRBV6-1 and TRBJ1-5; TRBD1 matches 8 bases. Germline trimming cut 2 bases from V and 0 bases from J; bases unmatched to any gene: 9. This CDR3 spans 18 amino acids. Germline lookup yields CDR1 MNHNS and CDR2 SASEGT.

The J gene is TRBJ2-7, the V gene TRBV7-2, with D unresolved. V was shortened by 4 bases and J by 6 bases, with 13 bases between the two germline ends. Germline CDR1 and CDR2: SGHTA and FQGNSA. This CDR3 comprises 13 residues. CDR3 protein: CASSSFLPGEQYF. CDR3 coding DNA: TGTGCCAGCAGCTCTTTCCTTCCCGGCGAGCAGTACTTC. The variable domain in full, completed from reference TRBV7-2 and TRBJ2-7, reads GAGVSQSPSNKVTEKGKDVELRCDPISGHTALYWYRQSLGQGLEFLIYFQGNSAPDKSGLPSDRFSAERTGGSVSTLTIQRTQQEDSAVYLCASSSFLPGEQYFGPGTRLTVT.

DNA of the CDR3: TGTGCCAGCAGTTTTGTCGTGGTCCAGTATCGATACAATGAGCAGTTCTTC. Protein sequence: CASSFVVVQYRYNEQFF. The chain employs TRBV28 and TRBJ2-1, with unresolved D. The germline V and J ends were trimmed by 3 bases and 4 bases, with 19 bases remaining between them. The CDR3 is 17 residues long. The V gene's germline CDR1 is MDHEN and CDR2 SYDVKM.

This clone was observed once. This sequence joins TRBV19 and TRBJ1-3, with 7 nucleotides matching TRBD1. Trimming removed 7 bases from V and 2 bases from J; junction bases left unmatched: 8. CDR1 LNHDA and CDR2 SQIVND come from the germline V gene (reference sequence). This CDR3 spans 15 amino acids. For the CDR3, the DNA is TGTGCCAGTACGGGGACAGAGGTCGCTGGAAACACCATATATTTT. The encoded protein is CASTGTEVAGNTIYF.

This clone appeared once. This sequence joins TRBV2 and TRBJ2-1; 7 nucleotides line up with TRBD1. The CDR3 runs to 16 residues. J was trimmed by 4 bases and V by 1 base; bases with no gene match: 7. Germline V CDR1 and CDR2: SNHLY, FYNNEI. DNA of the CDR3: TGTGCCAGCAGTGAAGTAGTCGCAGGGGGATACAATGAGCAGTTCTTC. As protein: CASSEVVAGGYNEQFF.

The chain recombines TRBV2 with TRBJ1-2, with D tentatively TRBD1 (6 bases). Per germline, CDR1 SNHLY and CDR2 FYNNEI. V was pared by 7 bases and J by 10 bases, with 13 bases between. The CDR3 has 11 residues. CDR3 residues: CASNRADYYTF. In DNA form, the CDR3 reads TGTGCCAGCAACAGGGCGGATTACTACACCTTC.

The chain is built from TRBV3-1 (or the pseudogene TRBV3-2) and TRBJ1-1; 8 nucleotides line up with TRBD1. This CDR3 contains 15 residues. Germline CDR1 and CDR2: LGHDT and YNNKEL (reference sequence). Trimming cost V 4 bases and J 4 bases; bases outside gene matches: 8. The CDR3 nucleotides are TGTGCCAGCAGCCCCCTGGACAGGGAGGGCACTGAAGCTTTCTTT. Protein sequence: CASSPLDREGTEAFF.